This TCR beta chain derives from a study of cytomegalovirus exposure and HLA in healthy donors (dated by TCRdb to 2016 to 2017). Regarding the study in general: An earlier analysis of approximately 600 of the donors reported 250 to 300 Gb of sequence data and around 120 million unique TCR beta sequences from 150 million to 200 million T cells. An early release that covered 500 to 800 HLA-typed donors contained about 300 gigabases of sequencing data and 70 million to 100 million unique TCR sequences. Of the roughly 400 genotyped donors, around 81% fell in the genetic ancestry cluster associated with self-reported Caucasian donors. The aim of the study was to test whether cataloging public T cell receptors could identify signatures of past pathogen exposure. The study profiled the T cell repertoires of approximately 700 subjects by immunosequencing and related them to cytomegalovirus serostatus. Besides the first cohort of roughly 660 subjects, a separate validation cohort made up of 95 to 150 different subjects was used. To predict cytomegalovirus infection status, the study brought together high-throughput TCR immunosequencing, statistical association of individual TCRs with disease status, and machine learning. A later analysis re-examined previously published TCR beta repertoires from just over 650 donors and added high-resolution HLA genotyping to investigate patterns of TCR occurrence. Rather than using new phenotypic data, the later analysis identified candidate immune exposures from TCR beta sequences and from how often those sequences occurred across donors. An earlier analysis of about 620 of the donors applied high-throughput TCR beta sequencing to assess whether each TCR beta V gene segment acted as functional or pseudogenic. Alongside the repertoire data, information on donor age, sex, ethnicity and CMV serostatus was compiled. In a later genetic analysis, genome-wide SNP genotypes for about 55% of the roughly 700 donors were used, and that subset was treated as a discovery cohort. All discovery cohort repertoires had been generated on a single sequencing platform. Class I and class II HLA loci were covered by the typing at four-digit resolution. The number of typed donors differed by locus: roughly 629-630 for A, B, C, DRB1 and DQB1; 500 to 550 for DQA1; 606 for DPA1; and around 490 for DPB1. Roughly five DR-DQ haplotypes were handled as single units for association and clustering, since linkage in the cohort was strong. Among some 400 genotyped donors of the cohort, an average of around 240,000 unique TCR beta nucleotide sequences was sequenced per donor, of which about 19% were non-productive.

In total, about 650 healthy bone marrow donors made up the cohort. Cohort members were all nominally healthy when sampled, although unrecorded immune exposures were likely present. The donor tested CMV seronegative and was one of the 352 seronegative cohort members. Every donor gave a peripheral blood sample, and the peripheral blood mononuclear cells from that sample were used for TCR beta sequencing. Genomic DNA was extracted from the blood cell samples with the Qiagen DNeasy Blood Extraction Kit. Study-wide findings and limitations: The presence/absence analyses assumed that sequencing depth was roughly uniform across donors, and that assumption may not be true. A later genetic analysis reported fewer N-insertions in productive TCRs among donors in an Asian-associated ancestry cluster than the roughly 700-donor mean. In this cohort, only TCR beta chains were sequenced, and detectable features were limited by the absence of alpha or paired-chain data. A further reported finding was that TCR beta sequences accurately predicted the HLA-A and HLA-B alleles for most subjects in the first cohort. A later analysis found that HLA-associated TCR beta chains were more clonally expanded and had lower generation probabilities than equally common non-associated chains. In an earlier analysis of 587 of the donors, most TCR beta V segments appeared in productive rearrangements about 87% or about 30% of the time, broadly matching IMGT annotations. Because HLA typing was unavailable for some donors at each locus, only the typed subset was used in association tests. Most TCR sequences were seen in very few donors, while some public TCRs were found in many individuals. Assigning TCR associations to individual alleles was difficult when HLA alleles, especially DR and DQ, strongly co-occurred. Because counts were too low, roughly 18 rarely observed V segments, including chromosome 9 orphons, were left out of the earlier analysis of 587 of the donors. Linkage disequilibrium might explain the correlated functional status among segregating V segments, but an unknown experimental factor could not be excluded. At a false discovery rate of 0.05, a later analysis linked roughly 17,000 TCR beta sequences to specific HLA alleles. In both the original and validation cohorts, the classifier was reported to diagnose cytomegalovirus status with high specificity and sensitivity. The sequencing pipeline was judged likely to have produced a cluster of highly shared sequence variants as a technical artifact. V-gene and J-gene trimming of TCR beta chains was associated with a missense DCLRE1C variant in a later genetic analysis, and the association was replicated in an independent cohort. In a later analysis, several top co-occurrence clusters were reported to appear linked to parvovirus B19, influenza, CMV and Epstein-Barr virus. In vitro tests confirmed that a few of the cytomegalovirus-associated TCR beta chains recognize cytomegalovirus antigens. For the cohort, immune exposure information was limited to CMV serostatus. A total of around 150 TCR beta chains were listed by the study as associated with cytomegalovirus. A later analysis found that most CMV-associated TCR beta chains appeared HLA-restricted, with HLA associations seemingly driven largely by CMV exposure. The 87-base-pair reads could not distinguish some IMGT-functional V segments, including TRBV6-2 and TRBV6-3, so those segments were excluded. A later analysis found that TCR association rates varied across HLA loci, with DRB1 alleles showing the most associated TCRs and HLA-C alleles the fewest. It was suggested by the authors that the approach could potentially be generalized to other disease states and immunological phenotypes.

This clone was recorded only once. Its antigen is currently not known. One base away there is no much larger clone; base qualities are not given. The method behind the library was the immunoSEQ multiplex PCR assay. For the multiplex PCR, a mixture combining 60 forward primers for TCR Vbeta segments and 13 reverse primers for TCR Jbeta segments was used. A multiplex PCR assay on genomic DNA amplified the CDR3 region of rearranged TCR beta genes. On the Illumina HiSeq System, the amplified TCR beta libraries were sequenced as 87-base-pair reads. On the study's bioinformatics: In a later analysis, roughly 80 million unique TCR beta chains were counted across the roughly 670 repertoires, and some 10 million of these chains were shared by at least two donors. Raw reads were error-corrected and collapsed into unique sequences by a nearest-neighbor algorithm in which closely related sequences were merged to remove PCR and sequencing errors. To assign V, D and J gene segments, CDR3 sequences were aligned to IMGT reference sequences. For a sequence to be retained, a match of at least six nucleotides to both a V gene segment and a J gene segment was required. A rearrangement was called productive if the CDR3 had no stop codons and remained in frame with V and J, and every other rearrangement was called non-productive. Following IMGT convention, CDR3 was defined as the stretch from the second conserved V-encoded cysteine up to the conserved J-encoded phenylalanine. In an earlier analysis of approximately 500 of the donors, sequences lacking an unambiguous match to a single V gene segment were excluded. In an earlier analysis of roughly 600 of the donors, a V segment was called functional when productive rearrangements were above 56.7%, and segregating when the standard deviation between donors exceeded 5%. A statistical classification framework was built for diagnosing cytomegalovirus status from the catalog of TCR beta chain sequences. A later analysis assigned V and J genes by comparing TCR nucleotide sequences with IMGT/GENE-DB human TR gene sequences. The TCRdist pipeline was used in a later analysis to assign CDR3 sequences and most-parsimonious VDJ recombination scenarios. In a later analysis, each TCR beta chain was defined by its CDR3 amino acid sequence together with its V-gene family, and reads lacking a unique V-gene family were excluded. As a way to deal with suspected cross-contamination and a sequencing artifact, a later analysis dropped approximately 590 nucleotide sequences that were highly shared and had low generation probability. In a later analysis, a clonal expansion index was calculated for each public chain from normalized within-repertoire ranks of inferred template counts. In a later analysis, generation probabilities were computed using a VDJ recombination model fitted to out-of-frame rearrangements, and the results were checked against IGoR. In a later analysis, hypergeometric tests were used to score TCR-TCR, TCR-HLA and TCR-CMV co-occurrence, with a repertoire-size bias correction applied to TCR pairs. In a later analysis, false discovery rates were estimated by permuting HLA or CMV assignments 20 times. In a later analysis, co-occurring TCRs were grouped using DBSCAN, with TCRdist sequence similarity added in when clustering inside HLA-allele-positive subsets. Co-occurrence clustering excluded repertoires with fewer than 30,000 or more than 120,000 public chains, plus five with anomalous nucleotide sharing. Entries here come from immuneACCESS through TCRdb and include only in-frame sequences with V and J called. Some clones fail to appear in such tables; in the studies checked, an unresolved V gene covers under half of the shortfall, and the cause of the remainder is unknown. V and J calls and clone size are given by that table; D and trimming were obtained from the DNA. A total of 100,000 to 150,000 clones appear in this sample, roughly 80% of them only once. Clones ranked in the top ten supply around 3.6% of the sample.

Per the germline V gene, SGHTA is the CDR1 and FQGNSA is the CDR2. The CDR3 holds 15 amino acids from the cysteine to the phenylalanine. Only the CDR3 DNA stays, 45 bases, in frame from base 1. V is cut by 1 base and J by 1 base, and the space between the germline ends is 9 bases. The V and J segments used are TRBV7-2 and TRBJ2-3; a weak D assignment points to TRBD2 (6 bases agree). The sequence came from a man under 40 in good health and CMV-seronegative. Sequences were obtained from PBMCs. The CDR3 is CASSLVLAGTDTQYF. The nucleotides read TGTGCCAGCAGCTTAGTACTAGCCGGCACAGATACGCAGTATTTT.